Following are 11 T cell receptor beta chains from one sample sequenced in a study of siplizumab effects on memory and regulatory T cells. The assay was immunoSEQ multiplex PCR, and TCRdb's table has in-frame clones only and misses some. The sample records about 91,000 clones, roughly 95% being singletons. The specimen sequenced was naive CD4+ T cells sorted from blood. Every receptor here comes from a human donor in good health.

V is TRBV4-1 and J is TRBJ2-5, with D perhaps matching TRBD1 or TRBD2 (5 bases each). The V gene's germline CDR1 is MGHRA and CDR2 YSYEKL. Trimming left V 1 base short and J 4 bases short, with 13 bases between. The CDR3 loop spans 15 amino acids. The CDR3 loop reads CASSQVGEHGETQYF. The CDR3 DNA sequence: TGCGCCAGCAGCCAAGTGGGGGAACACGGAGAGACCCAGTACTTC.

The J gene is TRBJ2-2, the V gene TRBV5-6, with TRBD1 matching 7 bases. CDR3 length: 16 residues. The V segment lost 6 bases and the J segment 7 bases; nucleotides outside the gene matches: 15. Germline CDR1 SGHDT, CDR2 YYEEEE. DNA for the CDR3: TGTGCCAGCATTCGCCGACAGGGATCGACGGGCGGGGAGCTGTTTTTT. Its protein product is CASIRRQGSTGGELFF. The full variable domain, its missing parts supplied by reference TRBV5-6 and TRBJ2-2, is DAGVTQSPTHLIKTRGQQVTLRCSPKSGHDTVSWYQQALGQGPQFIFQYYEEEERQRGNFPDRFSGHQFPNYSSELNVNALLLGDSALYLCASIRRQGSTGGELFFGEGSRLTVL.

The chain combines TRBV14 with TRBJ2-7, with a possible D match to TRBD1 (5 bases). This CDR3 has 12 amino acids. Germline CDR1 is SGHDN and CDR2 is FVKESK. Trimming stripped 4 bases from V and 6 bases from J, with 10 bases between. The CDR3 region is CASSPAGREQYF. CDR3 sequence (DNA): TGTGCCAGCAGCCCGGCAGGGCGCGAGCAGTACTTC.

The chain links TRBV10-3 to TRBJ1-1; unclear D gene. Per germline, CDR1 ENHRY and CDR2 SYGVKD. This CDR3 comprises 15 residues. V was pared by 5 bases and J by 1 base, with 14 bases between. The CDR3 coding sequence is TGTGCCATCAGTCATGGCGGGTTAGGGAACACTGAAGCTTTCTTT. Encoded protein: CAISHGGLGNTEAFF.

This chain links TRBV4-3 with TRBJ2-5, with D possibly TRBD2 on 6 matching bases. The CDR3 extends over 14 amino acids. Per the germline V gene, CDR1 is LGHNA and CDR2 is YSLEER. Trimming took 5 bases from V and 3 from J, leaving 13 bases between them. The CDR3 region is CASSRGTGEETQYF. The CDR3 DNA reads as TGCGCCAGCAGCAGGGGAACGGGGGAAGAGACCCAGTACTTC.

The chain carries TRBV7-3 and TRBJ2-7; 8 bases agree with TRBD1. The CDR3 runs 15 residues. The V and J ends lost 0 bases and 2 bases, in that order; junction bases with no gene match: 3. Germline V gene sequence: CDR1 SGHTA, CDR2 FQGTGA. CDR3 loop: CASSLTGQETYEQYF. Here the CDR3 DNA reads TGTGCCAGCAGCTTAACGGGACAGGAAACCTACGAGCAGTACTTC.

The table lists this clone with a count of one. V gene TRBV18 combines with J gene TRBJ1-2, with 7 bases that match TRBD1. Germline V gives CDR1 KGHSH, CDR2 LQKENI. The CDR3 runs to 16 residues. The V gene end was trimmed by 4 bases and the J gene end by 0 bases; junction bases not matched to a gene: 8. CDR3 residues: CASSQTGDRANYGYTF. The DNA for the CDR3 is TGTGCCAGCTCACAAACTGGGGACAGAGCTAACTATGGCTACACCTTC.

This clone has a single count. This rearrangement joins TRBV5-4 to TRBJ2-5, with 11 bases aligning to TRBD1. V was clipped by 1 base and J by 5 bases; unmatched bases: 4. Looked up from germline, CDR1 is SGHNT and CDR2 is YYREEE (reference sequence). The CDR3 length is 15 residues. CDR3 DNA: TGTGCCAGCAGCTTGAGGACAGGGGGCAGGGAGACCCAGTACTTC. Translation gives CASSLRTGGRETQYF.

The V gene is TRBV7-9, the J gene TRBJ1-1; D is uncertain. Germline values: CDR1 SEHNR, CDR2 FQNEAQ (reference sequence). V was shortened by 5 bases and J by 4 bases, with 11 bases between the two germline ends. CDR3 length: 13 residues. CDR3 coding DNA: TGTGCCAGCAGCGGTACGCAGCTCACTGAAGCTTTCTTT. Translating it yields CASSGTQLTEAFF.

This chain uses TRBV5-1 with TRBJ1-1; the D is unclear. Looked up from germline, CDR1 is SGHRS and CDR2 is YFSETQ. V shed 2 bases and J shed 4 bases, with 12 bases lying between them. The CDR3 is made up of 14 amino acids. In nucleotides, the CDR3 is TGCGCCAGCAGCTTCGGGGATAGTGGCACTGAAGCTTTCTTT. It codes for CASSFGDSGTEAFF.

The CDR3 DNA sequence: TGTGCCAGCAGCTTAAACTACGAGCAGTACTTC. It codes for CASSLNYEQYF. The V and J genes are TRBV5-6 and TRBJ2-7; D is unclear. Trimming removed 2 bases from V and 3 bases from J, with 3 bases in between. The length of the CDR3 is 11 residues. Germline V gives CDR1 SGHDT, CDR2 YYEEEE.